This T cell receptor beta chain is from a study of blood T cell repertoires in COVID-19. On the study more broadly: PBMCs, B-cell-depleted T cells, or T cells provided the cDNA or gDNA that made up the material.

Germline-derived CDR1 and CDR2 are SGHVS and FNYEAQ. CDR3 length: 16 amino acids. V lost 2 bases and J lost 4; bases outside the gene matches: 6. The protocol was immunoSEQ multiplex PCR, while the TCRdb copy is restricted to in-frame clones and leaves out a portion. The data contain under 500,000 clones, roughly 85% of them singletons. The TCR was taken from a woman under 30 with acute COVID-19. The chain uses TRBV7-6 and TRBJ2-1; 9 bases map to TRBD2. What was sequenced was PBMCs or T cells enriched from blood (not recorded which). This CDR3 reads CASSLQASGEYNEQFF. CDR3 sequence (DNA): TGTGCCAGCAGCTTACAAGCTAGCGGGGAGTACAATGAGCAGTTCTTC.